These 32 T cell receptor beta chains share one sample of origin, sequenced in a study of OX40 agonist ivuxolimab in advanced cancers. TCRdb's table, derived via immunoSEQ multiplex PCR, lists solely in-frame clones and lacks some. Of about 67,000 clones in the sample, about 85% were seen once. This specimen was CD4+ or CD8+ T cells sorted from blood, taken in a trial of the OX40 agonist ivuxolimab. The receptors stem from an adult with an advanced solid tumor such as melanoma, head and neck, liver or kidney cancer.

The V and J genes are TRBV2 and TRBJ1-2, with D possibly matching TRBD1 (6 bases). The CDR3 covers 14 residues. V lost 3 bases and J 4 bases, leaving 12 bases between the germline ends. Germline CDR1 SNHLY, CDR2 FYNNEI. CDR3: CASSDRGQTYGYTF. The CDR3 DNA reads TGTGCCAGCAGTGATCGGGGGCAGACCTATGGCTACACCTTC.

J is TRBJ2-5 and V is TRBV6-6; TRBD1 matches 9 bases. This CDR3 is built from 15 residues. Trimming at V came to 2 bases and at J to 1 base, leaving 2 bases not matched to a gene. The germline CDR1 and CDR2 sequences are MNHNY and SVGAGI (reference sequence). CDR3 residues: CASSYATGGQETQYF. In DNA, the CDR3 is TGTGCCAGCAGTTACGCGACAGGGGGCCAAGAGACCCAGTACTTC.

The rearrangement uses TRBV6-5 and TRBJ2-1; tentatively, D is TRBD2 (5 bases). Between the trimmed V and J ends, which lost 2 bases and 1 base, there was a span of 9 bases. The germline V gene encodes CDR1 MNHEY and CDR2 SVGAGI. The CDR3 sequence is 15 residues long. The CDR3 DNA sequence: TGTGCCAGCAGTTACGGTAGCGCTTCCTACAATGAGCAGTTCTTC. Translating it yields CASSYGSASYNEQFF.

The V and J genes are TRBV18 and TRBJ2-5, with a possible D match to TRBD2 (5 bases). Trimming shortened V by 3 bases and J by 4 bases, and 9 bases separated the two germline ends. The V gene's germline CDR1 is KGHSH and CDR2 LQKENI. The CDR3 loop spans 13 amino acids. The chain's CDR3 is CASSPRATETQYF. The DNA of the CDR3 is TGTGCCAGCTCACCGCGGGCAACAGAGACCCAGTACTTC.

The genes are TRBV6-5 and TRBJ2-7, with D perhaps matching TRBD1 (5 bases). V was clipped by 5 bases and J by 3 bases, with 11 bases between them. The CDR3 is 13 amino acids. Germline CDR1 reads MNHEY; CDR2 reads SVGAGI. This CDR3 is CASSATEIYEQYF. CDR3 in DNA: TGTGCCAGCAGTGCGACAGAGATCTACGAGCAGTACTTC.

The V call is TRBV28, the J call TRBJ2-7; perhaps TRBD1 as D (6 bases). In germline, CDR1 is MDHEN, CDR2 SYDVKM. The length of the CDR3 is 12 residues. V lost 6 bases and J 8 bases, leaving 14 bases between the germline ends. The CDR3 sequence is CASSSGTPKQYF. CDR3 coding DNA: TGTGCCAGCAGCTCCGGGACACCAAAGCAGTACTTC.

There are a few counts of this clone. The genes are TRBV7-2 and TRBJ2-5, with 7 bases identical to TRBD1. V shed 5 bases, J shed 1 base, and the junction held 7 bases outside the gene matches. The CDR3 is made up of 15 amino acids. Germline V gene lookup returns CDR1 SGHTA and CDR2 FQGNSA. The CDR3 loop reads CASSISGQTQETQYF. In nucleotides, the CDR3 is TGTGCCAGCAGCATATCGGGACAGACCCAAGAGACCCAGTACTTC.

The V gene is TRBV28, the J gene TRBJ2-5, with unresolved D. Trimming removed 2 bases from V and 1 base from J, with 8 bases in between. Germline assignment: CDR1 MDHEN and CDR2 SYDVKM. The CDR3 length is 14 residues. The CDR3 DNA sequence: TGTGCCAGCAGTTTAAGTACGCCCCAAGAGACCCAGTACTTC. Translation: CASSLSTPQETQYF.

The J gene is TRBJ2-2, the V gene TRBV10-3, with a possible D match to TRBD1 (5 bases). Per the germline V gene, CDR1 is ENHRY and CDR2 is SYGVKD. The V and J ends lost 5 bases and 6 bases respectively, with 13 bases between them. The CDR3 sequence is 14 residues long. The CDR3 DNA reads TGTGCCATCAGTAGGGGTGTTGGTTCCGGGGAGCTGTTTTTT. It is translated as CAISRGVGSGELFF.

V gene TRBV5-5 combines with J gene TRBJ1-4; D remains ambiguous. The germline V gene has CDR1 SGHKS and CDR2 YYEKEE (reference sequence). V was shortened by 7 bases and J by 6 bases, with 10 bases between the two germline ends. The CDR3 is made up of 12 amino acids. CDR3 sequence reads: CASSVTDEKLFF. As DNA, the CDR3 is TGTGCCAGCTCCGTTACTGATGAAAAACTGTTTTTT.

The CDR3 DNA reads TGTGCCAGCAGCTTGGGGGGGCAGTCGACCTACACTGAAGCTTTCTTT. Amino acid sequence: CASSLGGQSTYTEAFF. V and J are TRBV5-6 and TRBJ1-1, with TRBD1 as a possible D gene (6 bases). This CDR3 has 16 amino acids. Between the trimmed V and J ends, which lost 0 bases and 3 bases, there was a span of 15 bases. Germline values: CDR1 SGHDT, CDR2 YYEEEE.

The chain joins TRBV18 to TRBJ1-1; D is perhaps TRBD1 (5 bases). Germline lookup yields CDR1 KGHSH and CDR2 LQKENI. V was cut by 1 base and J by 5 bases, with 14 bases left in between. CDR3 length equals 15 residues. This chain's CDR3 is CASSPRQGGWTEAFF. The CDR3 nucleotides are TGTGCCAGCTCACCACGTCAGGGCGGGTGGACTGAAGCTTTCTTT.

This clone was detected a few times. The CDR3 protein is CASSFRDSYNNEQFF. The CDR3 DNA sequence: TGTGCCAGCAGTTTCCGGGACTCCTATAACAATGAGCAGTTCTTC. The chain links TRBV7-2 to TRBJ2-1; D is possibly TRBD2 (6 bases). CDR1 SGHTA and CDR2 FQGNSA come from the germline V gene. The CDR3 extends over 15 amino acids. V lost 6 bases to trimming and J lost 5 bases, with 17 bases between them. Together with reference TRBV7-2 and TRBJ2-1, the CDR3 gives the full variable domain: GAGVSQSPSNKVTEKGKDVELRCDPISGHTALYWYRQSLGQGLEFLIYFQGNSAPDKSGLPSDRFSAERTGGSVSTLTIQRTQQEDSAVYLCASSFRDSYNNEQFFGPGTRLTVL.

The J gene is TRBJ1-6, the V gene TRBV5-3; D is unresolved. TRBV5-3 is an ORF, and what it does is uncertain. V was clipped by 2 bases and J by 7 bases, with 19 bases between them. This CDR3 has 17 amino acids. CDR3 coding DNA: TGTGCCAGAAGCTTTTTGTGGGGAGTTTCGAACAATTCACCCCTCCACTTT. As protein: CARSFLWGVSNNSPLHF.

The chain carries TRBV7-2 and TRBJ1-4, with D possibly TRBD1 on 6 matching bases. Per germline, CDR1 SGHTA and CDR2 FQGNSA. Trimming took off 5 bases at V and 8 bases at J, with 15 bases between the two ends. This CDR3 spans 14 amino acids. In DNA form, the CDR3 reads TGTGCCAGCAGCGTCGGGGGGGGGCAGGAAAAACTGTTTTTT. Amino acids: CASSVGGGQEKLFF. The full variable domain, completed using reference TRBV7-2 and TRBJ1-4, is GAGVSQSPSNKVTEKGKDVELRCDPISGHTALYWYRQSLGQGLEFLIYFQGNSAPDKSGLPSDRFSAERTGGSVSTLTIQRTQQEDSAVYLCASSVGGGQEKLFFGSGTQLSVL.

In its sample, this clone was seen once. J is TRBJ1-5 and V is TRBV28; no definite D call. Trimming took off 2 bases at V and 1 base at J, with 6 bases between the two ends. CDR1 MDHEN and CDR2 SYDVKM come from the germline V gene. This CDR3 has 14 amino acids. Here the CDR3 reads CASSLLDSNQPQHF. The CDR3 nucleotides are TGTGCCAGCAGTTTACTGGACAGCAATCAGCCCCAGCATTTT.

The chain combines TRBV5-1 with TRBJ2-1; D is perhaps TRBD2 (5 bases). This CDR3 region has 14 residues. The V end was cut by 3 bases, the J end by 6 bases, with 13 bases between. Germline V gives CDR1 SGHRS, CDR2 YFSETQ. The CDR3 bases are TGCGCCAGCAGCTCGGGGTACCCGGGCAATGAGCAGTTCTTC. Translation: CASSSGYPGNEQFF.

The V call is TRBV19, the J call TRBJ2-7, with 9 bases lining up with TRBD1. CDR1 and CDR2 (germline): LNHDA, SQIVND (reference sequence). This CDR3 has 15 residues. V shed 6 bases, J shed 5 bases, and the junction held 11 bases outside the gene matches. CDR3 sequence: CASRAGTGIRDEQYF. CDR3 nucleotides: TGTGCCAGTAGGGCCGGGACAGGGATCCGGGACGAGCAGTACTTC.

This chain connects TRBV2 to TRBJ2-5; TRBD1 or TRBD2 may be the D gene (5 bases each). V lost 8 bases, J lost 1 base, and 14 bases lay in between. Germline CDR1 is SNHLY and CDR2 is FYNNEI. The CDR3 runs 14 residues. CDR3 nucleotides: TGTGCCAGCTTAGGGAGTAGGGGCCAAGAGACCCAGTACTTC. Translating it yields CASLGSRGQETQYF.

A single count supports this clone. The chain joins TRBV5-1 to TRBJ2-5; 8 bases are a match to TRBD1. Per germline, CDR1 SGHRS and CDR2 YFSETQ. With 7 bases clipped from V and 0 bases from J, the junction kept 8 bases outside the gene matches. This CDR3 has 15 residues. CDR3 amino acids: CASSRQGSYQETQYF. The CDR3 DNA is TGCGCCAGCTCCCGACAGGGGTCATACCAAGAGACCCAGTACTTC.

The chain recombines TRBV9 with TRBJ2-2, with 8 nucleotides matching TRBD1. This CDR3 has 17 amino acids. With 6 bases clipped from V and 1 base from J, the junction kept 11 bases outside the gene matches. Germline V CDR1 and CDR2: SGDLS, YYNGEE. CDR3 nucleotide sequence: TGTGCCAGCAAAAAGACCGGCGGGACAGGGAACACCGGGGAGCTGTTTTTT. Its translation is CASKKTGGTGNTGELFF.

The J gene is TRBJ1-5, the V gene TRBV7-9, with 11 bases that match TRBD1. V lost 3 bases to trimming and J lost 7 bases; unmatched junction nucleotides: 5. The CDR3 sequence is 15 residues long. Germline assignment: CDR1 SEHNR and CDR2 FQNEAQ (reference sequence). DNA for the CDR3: TGTGCCAGCAGCTTCGGACAGGGGGCAGGGCAGCCCCAGCATTTT. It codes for CASSFGQGAGQPQHF.

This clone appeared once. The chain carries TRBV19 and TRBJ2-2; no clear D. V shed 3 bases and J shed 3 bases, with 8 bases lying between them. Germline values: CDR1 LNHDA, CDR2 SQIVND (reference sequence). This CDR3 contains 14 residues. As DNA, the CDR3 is TGTGCCAGTAGTATTAATCTGGACACCGGGGAGCTGTTTTTT. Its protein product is CASSINLDTGELFF.

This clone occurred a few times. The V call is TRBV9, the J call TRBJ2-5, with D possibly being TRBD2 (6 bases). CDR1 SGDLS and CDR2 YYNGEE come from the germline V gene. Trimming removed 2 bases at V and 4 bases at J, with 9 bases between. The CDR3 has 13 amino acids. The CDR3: CASSVFGGETQYF. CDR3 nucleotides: TGTGCCAGCAGCGTTTTCGGGGGAGAGACCCAGTACTTC.

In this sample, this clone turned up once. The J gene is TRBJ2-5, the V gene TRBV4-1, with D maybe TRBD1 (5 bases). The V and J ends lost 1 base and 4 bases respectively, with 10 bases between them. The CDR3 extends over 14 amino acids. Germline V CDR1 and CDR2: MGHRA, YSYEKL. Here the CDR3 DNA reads TGCGCCAGCAGCCAAGTGACAGCCTTAGAGACCCAGTACTTC. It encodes CASSQVTALETQYF.

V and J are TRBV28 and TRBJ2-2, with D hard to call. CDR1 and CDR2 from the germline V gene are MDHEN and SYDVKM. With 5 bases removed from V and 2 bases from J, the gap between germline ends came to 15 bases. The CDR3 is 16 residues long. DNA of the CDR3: TGTGCCAGCAGTCCCCCTGTGGCCTCAAACACCGGGGAGCTGTTTTTT. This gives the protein CASSPPVASNTGELFF.

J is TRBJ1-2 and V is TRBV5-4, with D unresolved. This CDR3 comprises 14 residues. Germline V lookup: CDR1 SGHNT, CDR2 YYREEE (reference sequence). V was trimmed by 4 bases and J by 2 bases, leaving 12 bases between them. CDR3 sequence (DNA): TGTGCCAGCAGCATGAGGGTCGGGAACTATGGCTACACCTTC. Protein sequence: CASSMRVGNYGYTF.

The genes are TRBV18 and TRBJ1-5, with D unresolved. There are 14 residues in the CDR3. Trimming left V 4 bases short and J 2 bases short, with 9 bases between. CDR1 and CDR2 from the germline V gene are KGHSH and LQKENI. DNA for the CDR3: TGTGCCAGCTCACGGGAGATAGGCAATCAGCCCCAGCATTTT. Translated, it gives CASSREIGNQPQHF.

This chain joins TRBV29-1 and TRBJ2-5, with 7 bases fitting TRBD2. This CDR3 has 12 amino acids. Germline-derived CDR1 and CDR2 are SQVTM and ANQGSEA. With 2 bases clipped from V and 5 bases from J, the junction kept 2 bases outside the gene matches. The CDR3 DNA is TGCAGCGTTGAATTCGGGGGGGAGACCCAGTACTTC. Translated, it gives CSVEFGGETQYF.

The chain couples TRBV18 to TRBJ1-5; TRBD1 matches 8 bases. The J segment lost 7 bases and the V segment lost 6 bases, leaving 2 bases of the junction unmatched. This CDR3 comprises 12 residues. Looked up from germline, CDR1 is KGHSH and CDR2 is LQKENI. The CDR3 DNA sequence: TGTGCCAGCTCGACAGGGGACCAGCCCCAGCATTTT. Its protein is CASSTGDQPQHF.

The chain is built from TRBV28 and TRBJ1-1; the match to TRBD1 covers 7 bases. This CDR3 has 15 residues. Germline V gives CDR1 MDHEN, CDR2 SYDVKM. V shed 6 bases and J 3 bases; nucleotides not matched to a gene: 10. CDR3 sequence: CASRSTGAGDTEAFF. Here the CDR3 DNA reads TGTGCCAGCAGGTCAACAGGGGCAGGCGACACTGAAGCTTTCTTT.

The CDR3 bases are TGTGCCAGCAGGCCCGAGAACAATGAGCAGTTCTTC. It encodes CASRPENNEQFF. The V and J genes are TRBV7-9 and TRBJ2-1; D not certain. V was shortened by 6 bases and J by 5 bases, with 8 bases between the two germline ends. Looked up from germline, CDR1 is SEHNR and CDR2 is FQNEAQ (reference sequence). There are 12 residues in the CDR3. The full variable domain, its missing parts supplied by reference TRBV7-9 and TRBJ2-1, is DTGVSQNPRHKITKRGQNVTFRCDPISEHNRLYWYRQTLGQGPEFLTYFQNEAQLEKSRLLSDRFSAERPKGSFSTLEIQRTEQGDSAMYLCASRPENNEQFFGPGTRLTVL.